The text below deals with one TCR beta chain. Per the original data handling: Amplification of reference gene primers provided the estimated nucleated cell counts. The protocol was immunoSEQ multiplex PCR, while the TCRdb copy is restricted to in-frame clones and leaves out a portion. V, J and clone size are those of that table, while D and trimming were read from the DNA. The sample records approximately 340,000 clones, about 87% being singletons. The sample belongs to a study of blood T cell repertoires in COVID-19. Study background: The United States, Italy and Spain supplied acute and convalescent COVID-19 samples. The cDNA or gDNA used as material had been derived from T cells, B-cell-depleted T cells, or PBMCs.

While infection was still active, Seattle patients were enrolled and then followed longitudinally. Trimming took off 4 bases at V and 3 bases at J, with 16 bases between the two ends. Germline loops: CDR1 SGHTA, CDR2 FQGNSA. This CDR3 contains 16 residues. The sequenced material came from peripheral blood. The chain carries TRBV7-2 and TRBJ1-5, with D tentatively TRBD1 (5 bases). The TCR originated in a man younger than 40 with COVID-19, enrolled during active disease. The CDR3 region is CASSWGGANLNQPQHF. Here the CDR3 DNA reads TGTGCCAGCAGCTGGGGAGGGGCGAATCTCAATCAGCCCCAGCATTTT.